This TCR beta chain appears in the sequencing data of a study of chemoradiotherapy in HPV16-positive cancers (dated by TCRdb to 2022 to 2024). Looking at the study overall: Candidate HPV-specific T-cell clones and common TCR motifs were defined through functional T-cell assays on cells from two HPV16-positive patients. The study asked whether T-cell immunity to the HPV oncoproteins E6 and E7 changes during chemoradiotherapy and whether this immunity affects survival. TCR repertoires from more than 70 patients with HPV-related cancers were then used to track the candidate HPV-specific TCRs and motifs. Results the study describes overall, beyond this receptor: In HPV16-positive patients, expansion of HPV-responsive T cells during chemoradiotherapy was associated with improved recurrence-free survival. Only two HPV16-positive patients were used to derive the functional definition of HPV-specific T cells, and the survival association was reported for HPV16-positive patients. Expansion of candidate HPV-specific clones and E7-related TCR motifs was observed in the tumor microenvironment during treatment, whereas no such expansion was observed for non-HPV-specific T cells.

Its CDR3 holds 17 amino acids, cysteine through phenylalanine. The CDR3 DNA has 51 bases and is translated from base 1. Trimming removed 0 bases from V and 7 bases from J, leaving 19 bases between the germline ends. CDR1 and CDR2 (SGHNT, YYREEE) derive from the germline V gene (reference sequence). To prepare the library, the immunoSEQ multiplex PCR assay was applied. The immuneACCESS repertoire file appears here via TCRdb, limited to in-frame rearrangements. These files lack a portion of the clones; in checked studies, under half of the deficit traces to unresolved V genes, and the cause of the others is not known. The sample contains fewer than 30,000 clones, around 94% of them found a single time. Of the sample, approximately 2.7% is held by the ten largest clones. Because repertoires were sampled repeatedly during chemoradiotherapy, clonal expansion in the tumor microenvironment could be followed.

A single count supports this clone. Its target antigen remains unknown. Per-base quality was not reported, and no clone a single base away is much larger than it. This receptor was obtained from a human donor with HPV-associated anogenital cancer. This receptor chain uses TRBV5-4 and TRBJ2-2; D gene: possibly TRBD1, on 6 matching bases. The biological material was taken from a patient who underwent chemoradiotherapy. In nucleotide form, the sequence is TGTGCCAGCAGCTTGGCCGCCGGGACAACTGTACACGGGGAGCTGTTTTTT. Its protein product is CASSLAAGTTVHGELFF.